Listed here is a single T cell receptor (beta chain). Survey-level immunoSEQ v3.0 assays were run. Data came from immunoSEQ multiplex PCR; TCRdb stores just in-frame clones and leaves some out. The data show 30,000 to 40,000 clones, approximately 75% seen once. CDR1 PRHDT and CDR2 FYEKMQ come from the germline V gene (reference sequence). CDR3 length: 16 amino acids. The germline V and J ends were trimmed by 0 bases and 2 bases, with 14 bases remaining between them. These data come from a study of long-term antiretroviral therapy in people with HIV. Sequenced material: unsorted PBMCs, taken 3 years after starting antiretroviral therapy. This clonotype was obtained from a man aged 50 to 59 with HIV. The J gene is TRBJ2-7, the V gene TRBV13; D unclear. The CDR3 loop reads CASSLGSGRYTYEQYF. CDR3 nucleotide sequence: TGTGCCAGCAGCTTAGGCTCGGGCAGATACACCTACGAGCAGTACTTC.